The sequence of this T cell receptor beta chain was determined in a study of cytomegalovirus exposure and HLA in healthy donors. Overall study results and limits: Previously analyzed data showed that most TCR beta V segments were productive at a frequency of about 87% or about 30%. It is likely that the observed cluster of highly shared sequence variants was a sequencing artifact.

The PCR ran on 60 Vbeta and 13 Jbeta primers. Generated by immunoSEQ multiplex PCR, the TCRdb table keeps only in-frame clones and is missing some. The table lists under 200,000 clones, roughly 80% of them singletons. Each donor's status was that of a healthy bone marrow donor. As concerns this clone: The antigen remains undetermined.

V gave up 2 bases and J gave up 4 bases, with 12 bases separating them. In germline, CDR1 is GTSNPN, CDR2 SVGIG (reference sequence). This CDR3 contains 13 residues. The TCR originated in a man aged 35 to 55 in good health and CMV-seronegative. Sequenced material: PBMCs. V is TRBV30 and J is TRBJ2-7, with a possible D match to TRBD1 (6 bases). In DNA, the CDR3 is TGTGCCTGGAGTACCGGGACATCATACGAGCAGTACTTC. This gives the protein CAWSTGTSYEQYF.